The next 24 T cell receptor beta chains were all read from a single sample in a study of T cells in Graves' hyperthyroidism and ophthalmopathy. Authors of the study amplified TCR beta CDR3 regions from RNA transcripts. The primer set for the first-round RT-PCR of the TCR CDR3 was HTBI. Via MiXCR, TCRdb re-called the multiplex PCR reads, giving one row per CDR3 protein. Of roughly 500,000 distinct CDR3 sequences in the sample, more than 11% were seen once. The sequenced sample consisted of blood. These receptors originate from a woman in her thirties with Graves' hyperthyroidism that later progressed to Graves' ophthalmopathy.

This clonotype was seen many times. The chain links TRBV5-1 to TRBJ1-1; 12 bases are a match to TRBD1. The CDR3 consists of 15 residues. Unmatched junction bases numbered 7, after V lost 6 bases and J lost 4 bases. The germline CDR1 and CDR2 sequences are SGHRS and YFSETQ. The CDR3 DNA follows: TGCGCCAGCAAGGGACAGGGGGCGCCGGGCACTGAAGCTTTCTTT. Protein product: CASKGQGAPGTEAFF. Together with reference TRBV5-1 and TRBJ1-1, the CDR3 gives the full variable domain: KAGVTQTPRYLIKTRGQQVTLSCSPISGHRSVSWYQQTPGQGLQFLFEYFSETQRNKGNFPGRFSGRQFSNSRSEMNVSTLELGDSALYLCASKGQGAPGTEAFFGQGTRLTVV.

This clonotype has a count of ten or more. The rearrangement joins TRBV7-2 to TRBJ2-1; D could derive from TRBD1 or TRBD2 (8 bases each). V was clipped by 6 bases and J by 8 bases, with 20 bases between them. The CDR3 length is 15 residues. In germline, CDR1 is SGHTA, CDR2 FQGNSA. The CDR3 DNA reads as TGTGCCAGCAGTCCTATAGCGGGACAGGCCCATGAGCAGTTCTTC. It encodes CASSPIAGQAHEQFF.

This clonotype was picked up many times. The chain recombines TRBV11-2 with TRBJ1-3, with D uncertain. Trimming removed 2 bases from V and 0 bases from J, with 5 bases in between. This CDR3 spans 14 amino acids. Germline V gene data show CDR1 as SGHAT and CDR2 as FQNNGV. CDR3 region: CASSLTNSGNTIYF. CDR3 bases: TGTGCCAGCAGCTTAACGAACTCTGGAAACACCATATATTTT.

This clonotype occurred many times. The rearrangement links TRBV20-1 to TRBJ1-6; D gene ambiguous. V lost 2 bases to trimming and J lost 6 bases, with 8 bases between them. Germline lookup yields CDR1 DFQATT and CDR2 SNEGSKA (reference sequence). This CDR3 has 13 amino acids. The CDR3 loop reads CSARPQPNSPLHF. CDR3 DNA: TGCAGTGCTAGACCACAGCCTAATTCACCCCTCCACTTT.

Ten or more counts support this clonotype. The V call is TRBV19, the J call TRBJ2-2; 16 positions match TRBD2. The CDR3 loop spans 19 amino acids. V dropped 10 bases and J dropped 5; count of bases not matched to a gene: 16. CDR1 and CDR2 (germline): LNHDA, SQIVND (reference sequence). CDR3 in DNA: TGTGCCACCAAGGGGACAGACGGGACTAGCGGGAGGGGAACCGGGGAGCTGTTTTTT. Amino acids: CATKGTDGTSGRGTGELFF.

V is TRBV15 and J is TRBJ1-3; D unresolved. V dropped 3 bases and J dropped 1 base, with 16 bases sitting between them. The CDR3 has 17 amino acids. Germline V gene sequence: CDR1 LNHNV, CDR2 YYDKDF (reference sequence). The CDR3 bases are TGTGCCACCAGCAGCCCCCCTGGGTGGGAGTCTGGAAACACCATATATTTT. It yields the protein CATSSPPGWESGNTIYF.

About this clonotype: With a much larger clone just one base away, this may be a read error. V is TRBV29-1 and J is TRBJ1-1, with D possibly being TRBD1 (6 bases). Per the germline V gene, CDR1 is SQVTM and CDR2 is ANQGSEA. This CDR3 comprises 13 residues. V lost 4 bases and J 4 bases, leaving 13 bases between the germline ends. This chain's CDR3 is CSVAGDGATEAFF. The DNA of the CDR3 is TGCAGCGTTGCAGGGGATGGGGCCACTGAAGCTTTCTTT.

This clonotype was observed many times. Here the CDR3 reads CASSETGGNQPQHF. CDR3 DNA: TGTGCCAGCAGTGAGACAGGGGGCAATCAGCCCCAGCATTTT. V usage is TRBV2 and J usage is TRBJ1-5; 8 nucleotides line up with TRBD1. V lost 3 bases and J lost 2; bases outside the gene matches: 0. The length of the CDR3 is 14 residues. The germline V gene encodes CDR1 SNHLY and CDR2 FYNNEI.

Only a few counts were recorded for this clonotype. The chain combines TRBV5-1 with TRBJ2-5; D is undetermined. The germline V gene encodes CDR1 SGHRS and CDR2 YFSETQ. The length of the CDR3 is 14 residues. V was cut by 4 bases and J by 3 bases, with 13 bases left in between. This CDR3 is CASSPGPSKETQYF. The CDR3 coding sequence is TGCGCCAGCAGCCCAGGCCCCAGTAAAGAGACCCAGTACTTC.

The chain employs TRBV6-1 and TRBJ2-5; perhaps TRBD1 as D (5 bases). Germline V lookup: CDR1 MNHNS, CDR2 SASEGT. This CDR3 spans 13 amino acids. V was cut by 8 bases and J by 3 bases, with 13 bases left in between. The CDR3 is CASSAGIKETQYF. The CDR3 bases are TGTGCCAGCTCCGCAGGGATAAAAGAGACCCAGTACTTC.

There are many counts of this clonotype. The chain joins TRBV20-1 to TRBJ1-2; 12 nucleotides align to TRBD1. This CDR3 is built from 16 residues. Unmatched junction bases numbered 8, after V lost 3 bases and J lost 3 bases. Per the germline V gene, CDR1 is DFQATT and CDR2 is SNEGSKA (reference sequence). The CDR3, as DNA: TGCAGTGCTAGGGGGACAGGGGGCCTTTCGGACTATGGCTACACCTTC. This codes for CSARGTGGLSDYGYTF.

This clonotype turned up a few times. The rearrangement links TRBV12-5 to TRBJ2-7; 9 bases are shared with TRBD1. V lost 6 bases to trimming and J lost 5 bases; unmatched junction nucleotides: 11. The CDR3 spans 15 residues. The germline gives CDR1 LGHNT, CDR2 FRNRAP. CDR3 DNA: TGTGCTAGTGGATACACCGGGACAGGGATCCACGAGCAGTACTTC. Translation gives CASGYTGTGIHEQYF. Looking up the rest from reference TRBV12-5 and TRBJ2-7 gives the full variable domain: DARVTQTPRHKVTEMGQEVTMRCQPILGHNTVFWYRQTMMQGLELLAYFRNRAPLDDSGMPKDRFSAEMPDATLATLKIQPSEPRDSAVYFCASGYTGTGIHEQYFGPGTRLTVT.

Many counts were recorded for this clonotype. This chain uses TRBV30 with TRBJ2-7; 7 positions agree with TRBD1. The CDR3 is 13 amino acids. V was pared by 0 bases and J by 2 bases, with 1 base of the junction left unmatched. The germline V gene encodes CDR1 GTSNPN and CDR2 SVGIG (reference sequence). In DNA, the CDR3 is TGTGCCTGGAGTGTACAGGGGACCTACGAGCAGTACTTC. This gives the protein CAWSVQGTYEQYF.

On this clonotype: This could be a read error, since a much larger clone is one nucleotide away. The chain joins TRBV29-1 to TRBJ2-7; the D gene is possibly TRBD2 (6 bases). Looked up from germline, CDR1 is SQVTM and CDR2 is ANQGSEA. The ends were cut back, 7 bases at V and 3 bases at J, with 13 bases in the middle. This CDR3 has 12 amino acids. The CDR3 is CSAEGQDYEQYF. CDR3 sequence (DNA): TGCAGCGCGGAGGGGCAGGACTACGAGCAGTACTTC.

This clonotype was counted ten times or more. The CDR3 spells CASRISGRTDTQYF. CDR3 nucleotides: TGTGCCAGCAGAATTAGCGGACGCACAGATACGCAGTATTTT. V and J are TRBV12-3 or TRBV12-4 and TRBJ2-3, with D perhaps matching TRBD2 (6 bases). The CDR3 spans 14 residues. V lost 6 bases and J 1 base, leaving 11 bases between the germline ends.

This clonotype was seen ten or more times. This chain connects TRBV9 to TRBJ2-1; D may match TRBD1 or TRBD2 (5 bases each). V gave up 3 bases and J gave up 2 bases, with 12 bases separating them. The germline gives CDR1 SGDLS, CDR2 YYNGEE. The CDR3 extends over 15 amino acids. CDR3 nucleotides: TGTGCCAGCAGCGGCAGTCGAGGGGCCTACAATGAGCAGTTCTTC. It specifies CASSGSRGAYNEQFF.

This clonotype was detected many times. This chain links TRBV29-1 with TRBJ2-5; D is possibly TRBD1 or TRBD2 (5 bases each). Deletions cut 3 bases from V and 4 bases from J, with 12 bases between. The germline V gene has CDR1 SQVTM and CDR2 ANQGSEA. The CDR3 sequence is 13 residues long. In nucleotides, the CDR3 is TGCAGCGTTGATGAGGGAACAGGAGAGACCCAGTACTTC. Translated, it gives CSVDEGTGETQYF.

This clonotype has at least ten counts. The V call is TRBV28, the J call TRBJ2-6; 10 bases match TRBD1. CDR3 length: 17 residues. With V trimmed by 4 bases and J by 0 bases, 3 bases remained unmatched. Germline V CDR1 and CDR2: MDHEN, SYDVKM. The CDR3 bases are TGTGCCAGCAGTTGGGACAGGGGCATCTCTGGGGCCAACGTCCTGACTTTC. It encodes CASSWDRGISGANVLTF.

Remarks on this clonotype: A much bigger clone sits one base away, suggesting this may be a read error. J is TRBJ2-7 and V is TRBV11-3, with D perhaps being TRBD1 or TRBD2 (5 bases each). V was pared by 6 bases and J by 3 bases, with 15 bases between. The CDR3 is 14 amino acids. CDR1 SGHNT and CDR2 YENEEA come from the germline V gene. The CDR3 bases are TGTGCCAGCAGGTCGACGGGACCAGGCTACGAGCAGTACTTC. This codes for CASRSTGPGYEQYF.

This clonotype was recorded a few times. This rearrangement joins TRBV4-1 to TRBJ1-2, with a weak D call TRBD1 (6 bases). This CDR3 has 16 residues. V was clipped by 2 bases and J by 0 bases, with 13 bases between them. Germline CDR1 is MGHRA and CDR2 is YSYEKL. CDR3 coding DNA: TGCGCCAGCAGCCAAATAGGGGGACACGCTAACTATGGCTACACCTTC. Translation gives CASSQIGGHANYGYTF.

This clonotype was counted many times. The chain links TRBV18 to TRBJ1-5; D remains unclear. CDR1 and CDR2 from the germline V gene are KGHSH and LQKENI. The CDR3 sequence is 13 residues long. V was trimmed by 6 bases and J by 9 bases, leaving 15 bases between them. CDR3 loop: CASSPASDGPQHF. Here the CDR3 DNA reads TGTGCCAGCTCCCCGGCCTCCGACGGGCCCCAGCATTTT.

The CDR3 loop is CASRTDFSGANVLTF. CDR3 DNA sequence: TGTGCCAGCAGGACCGACTTCTCTGGGGCCAACGTCCTGACTTTC. The V and J genes are TRBV6-1 and TRBJ2-6; D is uncertain. Germline CDR1 MNHNS, CDR2 SASEGT. This CDR3 is built from 15 residues. Deletions cut 6 bases from V and 0 bases from J, with 9 bases between.

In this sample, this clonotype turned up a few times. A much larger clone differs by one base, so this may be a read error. CDR3 region: CASSYGNSPLRF. The CDR3 nucleotides are TGTGCCAGCAGTTACGGTAATTCACCCCTCCGCTTT. V usage is TRBV12-3 or TRBV12-4 and J usage is TRBJ1-6; D unclear. This CDR3 spans 12 amino acids.

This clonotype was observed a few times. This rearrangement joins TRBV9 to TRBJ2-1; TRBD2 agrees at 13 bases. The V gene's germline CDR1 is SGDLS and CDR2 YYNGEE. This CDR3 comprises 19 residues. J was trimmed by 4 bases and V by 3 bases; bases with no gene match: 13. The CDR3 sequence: CASSARGGTSGNSYNEQFF. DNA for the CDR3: TGTGCCAGCAGCGCTCGGGGGGGGACTAGCGGGAACTCGTACAATGAGCAGTTCTTC.